Presented here are 12 T cell receptor beta chains from one specimen sequenced in a study of cytomegalovirus exposure and HLA in healthy donors. Researchers ran the PCR with 60 Vbeta and 13 Jbeta primers. The repertoire was sequenced with immunoSEQ multiplex PCR; TCRdb's copy has only in-frame clones and lacks some. The sample holds about 120,000 clones, 76% seen once. The sequencing input was PBMCs. The receptors here all came from a man aged 30-40 years in good health and CMV-seropositive.

The chain recombines TRBV5-1 with TRBJ2-1; 8 positions agree with TRBD1. Germline values: CDR1 SGHRS, CDR2 YFSETQ. The V and J ends lost 4 bases and 7 bases, in that order; junction bases with no gene match: 7. The CDR3 runs 14 residues. The CDR3 sequence: CASSLQGAQNEQFF. CDR3 in DNA: TGCGCCAGCAGCCTGCAGGGGGCGCAAAATGAGCAGTTCTTC. Filled out from reference TRBV5-1 and TRBJ2-1, the complete variable domain reads KAGVTQTPRYLIKTRGQQVTLSCSPISGHRSVSWYQQTPGQGLQFLFEYFSETQRNKGNFPGRFSGRQFSNSRSEMNVSTLELGDSALYLCASSLQGAQNEQFFGPGTRLTVL.

The J gene is TRBJ2-7, the V gene TRBV30; TRBD1 might be the D (5 bases). The germline CDR1 and CDR2 sequences are GTSNPN and SVGIG (reference sequence). The CDR3 runs 13 residues. The germline V and J ends were trimmed by 4 bases and 1 base, with 11 bases remaining between them. The CDR3 loop is CAWMGQGSYEQYF. CDR3 DNA sequence: TGTGCCTGGATGGGGCAGGGATCCTACGAGCAGTACTTC. Full variable domain (missing parts from reference TRBV30 and TRBJ2-7): SQTIHQWPATLVQPVGSPLSLECTVEGTSNPNLYWYRQAAGRGLQLLFYSVGIGQISSEVPQNLSASRPQDRQFILSSKKLLLSDSGFYLCAWMGQGSYEQYFGPGTRLTVT.

The chain carries TRBV2 and TRBJ2-6; 7 bases map to TRBD1. Trimming cost V 4 bases and J 2 bases; bases outside gene matches: 2. The CDR3 contains 15 residues. CDR1 is SNHLY, CDR2 FYNNEI, per germline. For the CDR3, the DNA is TGTGCCAGCAGTGCGACAGGGACTGGGGCCAACGTCCTGACTTTC. It encodes CASSATGTGANVLTF. The full variable domain, with the rest looked up from reference TRBV2 and TRBJ2-6, is EPEVTQTPSHQVTQMGQEVILRCVPISNHLYFYWYRQILGQKVEFLVSFYNNEISEKSEIFDDQFSVERPDGSNFTLKIRSTKLEDSAMYFCASSATGTGANVLTFGAGSRLTVL.

The rearrangement links TRBV9 to TRBJ1-5; D is perhaps TRBD1 (6 bases). This CDR3 region has 13 residues. Deletions cut 5 bases from V and 7 bases from J, with 13 bases between. Germline CDR1 SGDLS, CDR2 YYNGEE. The CDR3: CASRAGARQPQHF. The CDR3 nucleotides are TGTGCCAGCAGAGCAGGGGCTCGGCAGCCCCAGCATTTT.

The chain combines TRBV4-3 with TRBJ2-5; 10 nucleotides agree with TRBD2. Losses at the gene ends were 2 bases for V and 5 bases for J; bases not matched to a gene: 5. This CDR3 is 15 amino acids long. The germline CDR1 and CDR2 sequences are LGHNA and YSLEER. The CDR3 coding sequence is TGCGCCAGCAGCCAAAGCGGGGGGGAAATGGAGACCCAGTACTTC. Translation: CASSQSGGEMETQYF.

The rearrangement links TRBV4-3 to TRBJ1-1, with 8 bases aligning to TRBD1. The CDR3 covers 18 residues. V gave up 1 base and J gave up 2 bases; unmatched junction bases: 12. Germline assignment: CDR1 LGHNA and CDR2 YSLEER. The CDR3 loop is CASSQAPWTGWDNTEAFF. The CDR3 DNA reads as TGCGCCAGCAGCCAAGCGCCCTGGACAGGGTGGGATAACACTGAAGCTTTCTTT.

The chain is built from TRBV5-1 and TRBJ1-1; 12 bases are a match to TRBD1. V dropped 4 bases and J dropped 6; count of bases not matched to a gene: 4. CDR1 is SGHRS, CDR2 YFSETQ, per germline. The CDR3 loop spans 14 amino acids. CDR3 sequence: CASSRDRGLSEAFF. For the CDR3, the DNA is TGCGCCAGCAGCCGGGACAGGGGGCTTTCTGAAGCTTTCTTT. Full variable domain (rest looked up from reference TRBV5-1 and TRBJ1-1): KAGVTQTPRYLIKTRGQQVTLSCSPISGHRSVSWYQQTPGQGLQFLFEYFSETQRNKGNFPGRFSGRQFSNSRSEMNVSTLELGDSALYLCASSRDRGLSEAFFGQGTRLTVV.

The chain carries TRBV6-5 and TRBJ2-1; 11 nucleotides match TRBD2. V was clipped by 8 bases and J by 7 bases; unmatched bases: 7. CDR3 length: 14 amino acids. CDR1 is MNHEY, CDR2 SVGAGI, per germline. This CDR3 reads CASSIAGGPNEQFF. The CDR3, as DNA: TGTGCCAGCTCAATAGCGGGGGGGCCAAATGAGCAGTTCTTC.

V gene TRBV25-1 combines with J gene TRBJ2-1; TRBD1 aligns across 8 bases. This CDR3 region has 16 residues. Germline V CDR1 and CDR2: MGHDK, SYGVNS. With 6 bases clipped from V and 3 bases from J, the junction kept 10 bases outside the gene matches. CDR3 amino acids: CASRGDRPNDYNEQFF. Written as DNA, the CDR3 is TGTGCCAGCAGGGGGGACAGGCCCAATGACTACAATGAGCAGTTCTTC.

V usage is TRBV28 and J usage is TRBJ2-4; perhaps TRBD1 as D (8 bases). The CDR3 length is 14 residues. V dropped 5 bases and J dropped 5 bases, with 13 bases sitting between them. Germline V CDR1 and CDR2: MDHEN, SYDVKM. The CDR3 DNA is TGTGCCAGCAGTAGAACAGGGGGGGAAAACATTCAGTACTTC. Protein: CASSRTGGENIQYF.

The chain combines TRBV2 with TRBJ1-2; no definite D call. The germline V and J ends were trimmed by 2 bases and 3 bases, with 4 bases remaining between them. This CDR3 is built from 12 residues. In germline, CDR1 is SNHLY, CDR2 FYNNEI. CDR3 in amino acids: CASSERDYGYTF. CDR3 sequence (DNA): TGTGCCAGCAGTGAACGGGACTATGGCTACACCTTC. Together with reference TRBV2 and TRBJ1-2, the CDR3 gives the full variable domain: EPEVTQTPSHQVTQMGQEVILRCVPISNHLYFYWYRQILGQKVEFLVSFYNNEISEKSEIFDDQFSVERPDGSNFTLKIRSTKLEDSAMYFCASSERDYGYTFGSGTRLTVV.

The chain is built from TRBV6-1 and TRBJ2-1; 7 bases are a match to TRBD1. The CDR3 has 17 amino acids. Germline loops: CDR1 MNHNS, CDR2 SASEGT. V lost 1 base and J lost 5; bases outside the gene matches: 11. The CDR3 sequence is CASSEDPGQGDDNEQFF. CDR3 coding DNA: TGTGCCAGCAGTGAAGATCCGGGGCAGGGGGACGACAATGAGCAGTTCTTC.